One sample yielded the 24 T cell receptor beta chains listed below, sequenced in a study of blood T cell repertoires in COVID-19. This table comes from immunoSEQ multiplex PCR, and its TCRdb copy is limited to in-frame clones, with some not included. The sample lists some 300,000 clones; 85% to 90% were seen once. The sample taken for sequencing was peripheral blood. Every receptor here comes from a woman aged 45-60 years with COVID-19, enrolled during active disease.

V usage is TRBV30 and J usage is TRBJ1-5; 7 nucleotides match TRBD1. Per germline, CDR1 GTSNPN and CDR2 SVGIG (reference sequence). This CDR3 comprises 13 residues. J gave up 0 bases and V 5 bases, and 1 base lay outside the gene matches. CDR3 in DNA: TGTGCCTGGGGACAGGATAGCAATCAGCCCCAGCATTTT. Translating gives CAWGQDSNQPQHF. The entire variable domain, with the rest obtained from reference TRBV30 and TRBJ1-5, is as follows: SQTIHQWPATLVQPVGSPLSLECTVEGTSNPNLYWYRQAAGRGLQLLFYSVGIGQISSEVPQNLSASRPQDRQFILSSKKLLLSDSGFYLCAWGQDSNQPQHFGDGTRLSIL.

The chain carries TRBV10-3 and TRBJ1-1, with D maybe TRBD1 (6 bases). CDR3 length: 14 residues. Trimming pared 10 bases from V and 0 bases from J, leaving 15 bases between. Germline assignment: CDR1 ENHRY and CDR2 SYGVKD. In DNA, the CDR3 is TGTGCCACCGGGGAGACAGGATTGAACACTGAAGCTTTCTTT. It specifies CATGETGLNTEAFF.

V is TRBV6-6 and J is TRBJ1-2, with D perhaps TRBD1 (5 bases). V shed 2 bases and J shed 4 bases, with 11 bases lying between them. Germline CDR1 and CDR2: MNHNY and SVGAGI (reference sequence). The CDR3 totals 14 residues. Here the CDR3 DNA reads TGTGCCAGCAGTTACGGGGGGGTTGGCTATGGCTACACCTTC. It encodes CASSYGGVGYGYTF.

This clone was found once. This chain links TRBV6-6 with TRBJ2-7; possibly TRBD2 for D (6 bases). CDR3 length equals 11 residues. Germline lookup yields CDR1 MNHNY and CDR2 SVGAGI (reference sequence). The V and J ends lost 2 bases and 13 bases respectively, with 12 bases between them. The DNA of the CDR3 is TGTGCCAGCAGTTACGCTTCGGGACTCTACTTC. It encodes CASSYASGLYF.

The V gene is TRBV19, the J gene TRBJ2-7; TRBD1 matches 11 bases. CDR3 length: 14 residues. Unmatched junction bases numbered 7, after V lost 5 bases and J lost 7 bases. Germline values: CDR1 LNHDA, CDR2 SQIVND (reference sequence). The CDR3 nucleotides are TGTGCCAGTAGTCCGGGACAGGGGGTTCTTGAGCAGTACTTC. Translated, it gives CASSPGQGVLEQYF.

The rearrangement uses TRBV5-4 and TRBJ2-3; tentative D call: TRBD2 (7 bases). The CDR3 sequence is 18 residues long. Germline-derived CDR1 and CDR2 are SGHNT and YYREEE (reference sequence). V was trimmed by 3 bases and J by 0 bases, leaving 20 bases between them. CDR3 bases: TGTGCCAGCAGCTCCGGTGGTCTCGGCGGGGGCAGCACAGATACGCAGTATTTT. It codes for CASSSGGLGGGSTDTQYF.

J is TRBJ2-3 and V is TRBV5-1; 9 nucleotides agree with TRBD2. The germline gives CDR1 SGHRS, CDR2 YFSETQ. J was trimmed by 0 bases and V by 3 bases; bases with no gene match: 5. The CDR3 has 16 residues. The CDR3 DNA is TGCGCCAGCAGCTCACAGCTAGCGGGGAGCACAGATACGCAGTATTTT. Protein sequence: CASSSQLAGSTDTQYF.

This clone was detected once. The CDR3 reads CASSQRDRNSPLHF. CDR3 DNA sequence: TGTGCCAGCAGCCAGCGGGACAGAAATTCACCCCTCCACTTT. The chain combines TRBV3-1 (or the pseudogene TRBV3-2) with TRBJ1-6; TRBD1 matches at 7 bases. The CDR3 consists of 14 residues. Germline assignment: CDR1 LGHDT and CDR2 YNNKEL (reference sequence). Losses at the gene ends were 3 bases for V and 7 bases for J; bases not matched to a gene: 3.

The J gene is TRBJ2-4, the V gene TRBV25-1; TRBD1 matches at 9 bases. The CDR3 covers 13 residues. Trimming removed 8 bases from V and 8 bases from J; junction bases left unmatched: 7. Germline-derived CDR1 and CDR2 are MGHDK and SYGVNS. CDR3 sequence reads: CASRYRQGDIQYF. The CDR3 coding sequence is TGTGCCAGCCGTTATCGACAGGGGGACATTCAGTACTTC.

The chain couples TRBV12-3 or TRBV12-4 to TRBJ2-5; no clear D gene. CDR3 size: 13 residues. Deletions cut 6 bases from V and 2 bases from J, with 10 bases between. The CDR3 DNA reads TGTGCCAGCAGGCGACTGGCTCAAGAGACCCAGTACTTC. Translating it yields CASRRLAQETQYF.

The CDR3 loop reads CASSHRGVSTDTQYF. DNA of the CDR3: TGTGCCAGCAGCCACAGGGGCGTTAGCACAGATACGCAGTATTTT. J is TRBJ2-3 and V is TRBV6-5, with 7 bases matching TRBD1. J lost 0 bases, V lost 6 bases, and 6 bases had no gene match. This CDR3 is built from 15 residues. Germline values: CDR1 MNHEY, CDR2 SVGAGI.

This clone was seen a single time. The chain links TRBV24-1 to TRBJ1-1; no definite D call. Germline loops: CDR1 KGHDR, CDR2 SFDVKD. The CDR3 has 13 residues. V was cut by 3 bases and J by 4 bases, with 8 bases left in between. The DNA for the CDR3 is TGTGCCACCAGTGATGTGACGGGCACTGAAGCTTTCTTT. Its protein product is CATSDVTGTEAFF.

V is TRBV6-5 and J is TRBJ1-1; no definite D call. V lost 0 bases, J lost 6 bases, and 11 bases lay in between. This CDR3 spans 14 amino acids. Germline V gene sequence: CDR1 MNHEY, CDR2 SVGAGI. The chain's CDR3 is CASSYSALGPEAFF. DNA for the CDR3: TGTGCCAGCAGTTACTCTGCGTTGGGCCCTGAAGCTTTCTTT.

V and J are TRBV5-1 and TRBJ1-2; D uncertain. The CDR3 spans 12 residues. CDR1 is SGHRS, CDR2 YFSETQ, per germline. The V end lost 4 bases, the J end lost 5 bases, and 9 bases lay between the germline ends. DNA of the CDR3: TGCGCCAGCAGCCGCGGGGAATATGGCTACACCTTC. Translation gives CASSRGEYGYTF.

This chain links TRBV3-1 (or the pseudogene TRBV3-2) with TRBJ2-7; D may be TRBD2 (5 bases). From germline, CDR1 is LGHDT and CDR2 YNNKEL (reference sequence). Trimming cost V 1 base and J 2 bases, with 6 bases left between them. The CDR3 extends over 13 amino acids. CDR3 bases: TGTGCCAGCAGCCAAGGGGGAGCCTACGAGCAGTACTTC. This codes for CASSQGGAYEQYF.

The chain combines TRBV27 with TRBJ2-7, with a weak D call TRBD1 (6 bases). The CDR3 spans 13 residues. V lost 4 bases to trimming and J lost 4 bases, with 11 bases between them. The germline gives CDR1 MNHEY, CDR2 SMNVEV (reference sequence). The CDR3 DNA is TGTGCCAGCAGTTACAGGGTGGGGTACGAGCAGTACTTC. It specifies CASSYRVGYEQYF.

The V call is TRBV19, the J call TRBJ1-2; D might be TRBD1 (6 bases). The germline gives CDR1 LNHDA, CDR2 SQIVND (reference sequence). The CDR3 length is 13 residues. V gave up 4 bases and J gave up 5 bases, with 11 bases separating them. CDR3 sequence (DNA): TGTGCCAGTAGTACCGGGACACCTTATGGCTACACCTTC. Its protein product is CASSTGTPYGYTF.

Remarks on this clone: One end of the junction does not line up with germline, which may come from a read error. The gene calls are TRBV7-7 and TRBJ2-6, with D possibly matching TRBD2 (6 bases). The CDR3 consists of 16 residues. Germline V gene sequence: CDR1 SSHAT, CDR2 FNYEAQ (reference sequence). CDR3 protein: CASSLGGISGANVLTF. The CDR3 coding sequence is TGTGCTAGCAGCTTAGGAGGGATCTCTGGGGCCAACGTCCTGACTTTC.

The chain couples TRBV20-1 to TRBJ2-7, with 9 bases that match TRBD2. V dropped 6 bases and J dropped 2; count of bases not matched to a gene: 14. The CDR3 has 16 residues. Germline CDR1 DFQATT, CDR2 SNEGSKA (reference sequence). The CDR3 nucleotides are TGCAGTGCCAGTACGGGACTAGCCTTACCAGCCTACGAGCAGTACTTC. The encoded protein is CSASTGLALPAYEQYF.

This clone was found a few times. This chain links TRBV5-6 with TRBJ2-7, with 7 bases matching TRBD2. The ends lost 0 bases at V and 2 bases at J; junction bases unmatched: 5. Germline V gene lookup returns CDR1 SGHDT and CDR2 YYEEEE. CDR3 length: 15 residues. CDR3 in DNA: TGTGCCAGCAGCTTGGGGCTAGCGGTTACCTACGAGCAGTACTTC. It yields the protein CASSLGLAVTYEQYF.

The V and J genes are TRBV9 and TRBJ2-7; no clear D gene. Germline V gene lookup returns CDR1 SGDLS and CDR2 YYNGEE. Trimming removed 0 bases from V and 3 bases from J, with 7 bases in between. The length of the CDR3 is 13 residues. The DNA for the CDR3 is TGTGCCAGCAGCGTAGGGGCCAGCTACGAGCAGTACTTC. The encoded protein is CASSVGASYEQYF.

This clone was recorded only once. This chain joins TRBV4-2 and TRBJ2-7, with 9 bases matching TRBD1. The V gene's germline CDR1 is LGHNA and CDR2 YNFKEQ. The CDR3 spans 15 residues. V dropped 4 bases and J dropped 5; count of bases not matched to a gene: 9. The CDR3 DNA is TGTGCCAGCAGCCTAGCCGGGACAGGGAACGACGAGCAGTACTTC. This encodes CASSLAGTGNDEQYF.

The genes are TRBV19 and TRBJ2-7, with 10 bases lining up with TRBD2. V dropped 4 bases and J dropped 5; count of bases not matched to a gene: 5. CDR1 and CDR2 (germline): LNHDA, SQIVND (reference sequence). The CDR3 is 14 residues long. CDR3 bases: TGTGCCAGTAGTACTAGCGGGAGCTACCACGAGCAGTACTTC. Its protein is CASSTSGSYHEQYF.

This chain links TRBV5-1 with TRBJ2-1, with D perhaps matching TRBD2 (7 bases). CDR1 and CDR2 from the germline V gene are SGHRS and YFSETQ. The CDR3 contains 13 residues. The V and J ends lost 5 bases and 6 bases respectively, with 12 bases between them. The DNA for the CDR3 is TGCGCCAGCAGTAGGGGGGAGGGCAATGAGCAGTTCTTC. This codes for CASSRGEGNEQFF.